This T cell receptor beta chain was sequenced during a study of technical replicates of blood from a few donors. Only in-frame clones appear in the TCRdb table, and some are missing; sequencing was by immunoSEQ multiplex PCR. This sample has 35,000 to 50,000 clones, with approximately 96% found just once. Germline V gene sequence: CDR1 MDHEN, CDR2 SYDVKM. CDR3 length: 14 residues. V was cut by 2 bases and J by 4 bases, with 10 bases left in between. The source material was T cells isolated from PBMCs. V and J are TRBV28 and TRBJ2-3; no firm D call. This sequence was found in a human donor in good health. CDR3 nucleotides: TGTGCCAGCAGTTTAAGAGGTTACGCAGATACGCAGTATTTT. This codes for CASSLRGYADTQYF.